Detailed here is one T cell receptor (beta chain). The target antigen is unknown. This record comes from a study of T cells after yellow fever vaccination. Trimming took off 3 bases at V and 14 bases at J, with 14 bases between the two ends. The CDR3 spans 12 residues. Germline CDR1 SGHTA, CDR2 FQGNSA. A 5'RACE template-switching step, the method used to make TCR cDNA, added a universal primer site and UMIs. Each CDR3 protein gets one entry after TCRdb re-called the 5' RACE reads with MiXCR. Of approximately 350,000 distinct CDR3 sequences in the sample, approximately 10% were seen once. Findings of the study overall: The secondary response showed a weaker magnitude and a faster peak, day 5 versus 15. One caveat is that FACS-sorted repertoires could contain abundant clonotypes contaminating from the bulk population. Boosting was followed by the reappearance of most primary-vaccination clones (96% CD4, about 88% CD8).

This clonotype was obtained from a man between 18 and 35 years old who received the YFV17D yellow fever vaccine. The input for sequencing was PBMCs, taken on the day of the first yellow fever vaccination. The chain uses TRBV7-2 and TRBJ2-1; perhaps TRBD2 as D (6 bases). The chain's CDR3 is CASSFGTLVEFF. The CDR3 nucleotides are TGTGCCAGCAGCTTCGGGACTCTGGTTGAGTTCTTC. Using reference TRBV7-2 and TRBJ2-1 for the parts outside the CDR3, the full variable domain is GAGVSQSPSNKVTEKGKDVELRCDPISGHTALYWYRQSLGQGLEFLIYFQGNSAPDKSGLPSDRFSAERTGGSVSTLTIQRTQQEDSAVYLCASSFGTLVEFFGPGTRLTVL.